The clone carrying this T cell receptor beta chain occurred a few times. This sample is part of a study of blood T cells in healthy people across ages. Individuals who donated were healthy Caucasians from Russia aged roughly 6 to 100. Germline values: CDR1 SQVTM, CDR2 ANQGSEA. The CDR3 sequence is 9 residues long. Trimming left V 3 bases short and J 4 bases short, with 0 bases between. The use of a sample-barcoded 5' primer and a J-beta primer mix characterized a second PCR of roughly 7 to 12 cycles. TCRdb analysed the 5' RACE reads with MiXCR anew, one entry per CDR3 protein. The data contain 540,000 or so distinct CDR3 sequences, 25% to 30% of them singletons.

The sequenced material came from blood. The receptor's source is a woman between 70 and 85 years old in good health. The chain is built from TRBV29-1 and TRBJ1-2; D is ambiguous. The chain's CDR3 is CSVDYGYTF. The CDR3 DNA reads TGCAGCGTTGACTATGGCTACACCTTC.